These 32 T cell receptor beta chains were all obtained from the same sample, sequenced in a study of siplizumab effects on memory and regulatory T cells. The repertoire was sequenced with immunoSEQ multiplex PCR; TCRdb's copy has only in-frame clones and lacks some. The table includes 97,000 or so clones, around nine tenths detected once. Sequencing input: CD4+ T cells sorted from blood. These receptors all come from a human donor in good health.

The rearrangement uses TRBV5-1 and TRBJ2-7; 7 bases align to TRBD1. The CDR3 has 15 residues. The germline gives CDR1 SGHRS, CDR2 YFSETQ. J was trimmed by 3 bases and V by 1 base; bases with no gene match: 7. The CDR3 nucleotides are TGCGCCAGCAGCTTGTTGGCGACAGGGAGCTACGAGCAGTACTTC. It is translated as CASSLLATGSYEQYF. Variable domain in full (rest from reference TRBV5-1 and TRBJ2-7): KAGVTQTPRYLIKTRGQQVTLSCSPISGHRSVSWYQQTPGQGLQFLFEYFSETQRNKGNFPGRFSGRQFSNSRSEMNVSTLELGDSALYLCASSLLATGSYEQYFGPGTRLTVT.

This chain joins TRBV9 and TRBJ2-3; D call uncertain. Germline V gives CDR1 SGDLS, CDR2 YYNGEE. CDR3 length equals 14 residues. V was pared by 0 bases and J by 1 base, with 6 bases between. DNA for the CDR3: TGTGCCAGCAGCGTAGATGGAGGCACAGATACGCAGTATTTT. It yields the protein CASSVDGGTDTQYF.

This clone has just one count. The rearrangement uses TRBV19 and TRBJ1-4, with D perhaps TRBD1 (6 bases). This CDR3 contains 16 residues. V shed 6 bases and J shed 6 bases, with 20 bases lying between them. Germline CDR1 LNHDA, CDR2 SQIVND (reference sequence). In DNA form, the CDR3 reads TGTGCCAGTAGATTTGGGGGGGCGGTCTCTGATGAAAAACTGTTTTTT. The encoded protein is CASRFGGAVSDEKLFF.

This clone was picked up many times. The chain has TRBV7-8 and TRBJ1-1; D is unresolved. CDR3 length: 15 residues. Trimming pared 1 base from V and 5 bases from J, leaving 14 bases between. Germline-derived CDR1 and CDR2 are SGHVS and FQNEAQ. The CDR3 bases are TGTGCCAGCAGCTTAGACCCGTACCGGGTGACTGAAGCTTTCTTT. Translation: CASSLDPYRVTEAFF.

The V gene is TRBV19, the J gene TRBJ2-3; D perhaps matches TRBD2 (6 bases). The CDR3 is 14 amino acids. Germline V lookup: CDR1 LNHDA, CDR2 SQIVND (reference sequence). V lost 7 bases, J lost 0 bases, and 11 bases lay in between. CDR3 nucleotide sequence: TGTGCCAGTAATCGGGGGAGGAGCACAGATACGCAGTATTTT. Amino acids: CASNRGRSTDTQYF.

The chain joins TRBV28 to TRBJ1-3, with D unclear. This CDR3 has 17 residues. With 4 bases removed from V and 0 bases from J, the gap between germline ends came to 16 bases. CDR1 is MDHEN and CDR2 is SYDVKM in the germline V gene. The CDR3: CASSSRRQAGSGNTIYF. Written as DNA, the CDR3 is TGTGCCAGCAGTTCACGAAGACAAGCCGGCTCTGGAAACACCATATATTTT.

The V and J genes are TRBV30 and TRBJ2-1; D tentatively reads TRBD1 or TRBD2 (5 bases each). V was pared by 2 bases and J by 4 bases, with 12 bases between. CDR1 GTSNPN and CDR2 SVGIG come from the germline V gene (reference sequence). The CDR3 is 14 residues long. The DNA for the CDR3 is TGTGCCTGGAGTTCGGGACGGGCTTACAATGAGCAGTTCTTC. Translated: CAWSSGRAYNEQFF.

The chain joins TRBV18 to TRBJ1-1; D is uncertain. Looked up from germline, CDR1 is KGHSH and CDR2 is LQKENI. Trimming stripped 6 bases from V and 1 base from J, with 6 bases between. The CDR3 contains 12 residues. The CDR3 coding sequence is TGTGCCAGCTCGGAGGGGAACACTGAAGCTTTCTTT. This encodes CASSEGNTEAFF.

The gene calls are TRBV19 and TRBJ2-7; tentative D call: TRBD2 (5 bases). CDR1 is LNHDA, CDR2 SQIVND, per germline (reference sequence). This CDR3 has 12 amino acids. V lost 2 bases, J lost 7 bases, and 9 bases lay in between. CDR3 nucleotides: TGTGCCAGTAGTATACTTTCGGGGGAGCAGTACTTC. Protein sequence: CASSILSGEQYF.

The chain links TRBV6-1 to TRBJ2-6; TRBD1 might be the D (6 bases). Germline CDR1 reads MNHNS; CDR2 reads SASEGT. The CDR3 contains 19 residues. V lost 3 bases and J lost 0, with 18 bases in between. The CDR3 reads CASSEIQGALSSGANVLTF. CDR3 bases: TGTGCCAGCAGTGAGATACAGGGAGCCCTGAGCTCTGGGGCCAACGTCCTGACTTTC.

The CDR3 region has the DNA TGCAGCGTTGAAGAGCGGCAGGGGTTTCGTGTCACCGGGGAGCTGTTTTTT. It translates to CSVEERQGFRVTGELFF. This chain connects TRBV29-1 to TRBJ2-2; a possible D gene is TRBD1 (6 bases). Trimming cost V 0 bases and J 4 bases, with 18 bases left between them. Germline V gene data show CDR1 as SQVTM and CDR2 as ANQGSEA. The CDR3 is made up of 17 amino acids.

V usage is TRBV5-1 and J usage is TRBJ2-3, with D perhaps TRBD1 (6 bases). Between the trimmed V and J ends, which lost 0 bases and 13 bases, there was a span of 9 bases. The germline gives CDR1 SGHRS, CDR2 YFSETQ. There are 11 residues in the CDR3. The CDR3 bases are TGCGCCAGCAGCTTGGACAGGGATAAGTATTTT. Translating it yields CASSLDRDKYF.

CDR3 bases: TGTGCCAGCAGCAGCGGACTAGCGAGAGCAGATACGCAGTATTTT. It specifies CASSSGLARADTQYF. V gene TRBV7-9 combines with J gene TRBJ2-3; TRBD2 agrees at 9 bases. Germline CDR1 SEHNR, CDR2 FQNEAQ (reference sequence). J was trimmed by 4 bases and V by 5 bases; bases with no gene match: 7. The CDR3 has 15 amino acids. Using reference TRBV7-9 and TRBJ2-3 for the parts outside the CDR3, the full variable domain is DTGVSQNPRHKITKRGQNVTFRCDPISEHNRLYWYRQTLGQGPEFLTYFQNEAQLEKSRLLSDRFSAERPKGSFSTLEIQRTEQGDSAMYLCASSSGLARADTQYFGPGTRLTVL.

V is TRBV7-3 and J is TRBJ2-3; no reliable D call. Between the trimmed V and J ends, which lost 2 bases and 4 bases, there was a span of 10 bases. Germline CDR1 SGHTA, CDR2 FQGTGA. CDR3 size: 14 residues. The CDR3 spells CASSLPRDSDTQYF. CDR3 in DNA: TGTGCCAGCAGCTTACCACGTGATTCAGATACGCAGTATTTT.

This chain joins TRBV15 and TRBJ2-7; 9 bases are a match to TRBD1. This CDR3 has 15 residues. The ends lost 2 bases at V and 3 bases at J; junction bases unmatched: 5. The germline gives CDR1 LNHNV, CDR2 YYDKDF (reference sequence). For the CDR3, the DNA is TGTGCCACCAGCAGAAACCGGGACAGGGACTACGAGCAGTACTTC. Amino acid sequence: CATSRNRDRDYEQYF.

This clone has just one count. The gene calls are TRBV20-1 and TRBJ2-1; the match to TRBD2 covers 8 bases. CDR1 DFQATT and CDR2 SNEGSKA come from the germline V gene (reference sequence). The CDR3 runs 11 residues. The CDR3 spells CSGTSRNEQFF. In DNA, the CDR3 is TGCAGCGGGACTAGTCGGAATGAGCAGTTCTTC.

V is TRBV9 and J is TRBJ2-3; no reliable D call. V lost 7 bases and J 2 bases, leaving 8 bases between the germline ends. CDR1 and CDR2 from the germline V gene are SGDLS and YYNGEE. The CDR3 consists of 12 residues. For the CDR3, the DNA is TGTGCCAGCGCATCAGCCACAGATACGCAGTATTTT. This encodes CASASATDTQYF.

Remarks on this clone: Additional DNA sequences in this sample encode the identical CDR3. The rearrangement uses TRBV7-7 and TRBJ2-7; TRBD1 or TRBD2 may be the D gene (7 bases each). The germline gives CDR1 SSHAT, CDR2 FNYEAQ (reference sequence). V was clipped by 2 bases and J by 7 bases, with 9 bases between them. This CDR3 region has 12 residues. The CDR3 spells CASSLQGGEQYF. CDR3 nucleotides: TGTGCCAGCAGCTTACAGGGGGGGGAGCAGTACTTC.

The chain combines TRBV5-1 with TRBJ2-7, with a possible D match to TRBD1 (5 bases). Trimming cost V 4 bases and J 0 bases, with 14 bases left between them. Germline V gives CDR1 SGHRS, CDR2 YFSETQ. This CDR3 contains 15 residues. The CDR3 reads CASSVTGHHSYEQYF. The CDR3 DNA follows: TGCGCCAGCAGCGTTACAGGTCACCACTCCTACGAGCAGTACTTC.

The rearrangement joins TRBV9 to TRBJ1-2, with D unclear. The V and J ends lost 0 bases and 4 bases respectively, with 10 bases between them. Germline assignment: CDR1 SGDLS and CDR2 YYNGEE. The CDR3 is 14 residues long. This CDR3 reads CASSVGTRSYGYTF. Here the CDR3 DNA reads TGTGCCAGCAGCGTAGGGACGAGATCCTATGGCTACACCTTC.

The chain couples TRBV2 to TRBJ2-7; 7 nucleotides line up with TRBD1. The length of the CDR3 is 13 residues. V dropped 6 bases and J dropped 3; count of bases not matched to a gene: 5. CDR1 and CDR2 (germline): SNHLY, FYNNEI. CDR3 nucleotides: TGTGCCAGCAGGTCCGGGACAGTCTACGAGCAGTACTTC. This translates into CASRSGTVYEQYF.

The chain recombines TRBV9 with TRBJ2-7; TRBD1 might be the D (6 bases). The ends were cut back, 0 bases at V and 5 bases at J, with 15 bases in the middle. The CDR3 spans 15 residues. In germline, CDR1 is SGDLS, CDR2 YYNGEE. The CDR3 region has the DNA TGTGCCAGCAGCGTAGGACAGGCGAAAGAACACGAGCAGTACTTC. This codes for CASSVGQAKEHEQYF.

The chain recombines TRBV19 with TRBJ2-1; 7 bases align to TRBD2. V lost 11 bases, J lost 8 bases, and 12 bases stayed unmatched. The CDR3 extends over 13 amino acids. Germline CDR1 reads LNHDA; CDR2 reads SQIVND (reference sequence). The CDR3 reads CASRRTRGDEQFF. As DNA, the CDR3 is TGTGCCTCCCGCCGGACTAGGGGCGATGAGCAGTTCTTC.

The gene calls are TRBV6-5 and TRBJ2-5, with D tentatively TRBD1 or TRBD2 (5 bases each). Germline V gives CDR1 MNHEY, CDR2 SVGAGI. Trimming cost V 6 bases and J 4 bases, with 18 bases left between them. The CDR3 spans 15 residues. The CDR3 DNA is TGTGCCAGCAGGAAAATTAAGGGACCGCGAGAGACCCAGTACTTC. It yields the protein CASRKIKGPRETQYF.

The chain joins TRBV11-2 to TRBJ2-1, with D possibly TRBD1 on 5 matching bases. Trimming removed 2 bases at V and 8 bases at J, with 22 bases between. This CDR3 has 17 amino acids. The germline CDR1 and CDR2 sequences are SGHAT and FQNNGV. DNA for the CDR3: TGTGCCAGCAGCTTACCCTCGGGCAGGGCGGTCACGTATGAGCAGTTCTTC. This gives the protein CASSLPSGRAVTYEQFF.

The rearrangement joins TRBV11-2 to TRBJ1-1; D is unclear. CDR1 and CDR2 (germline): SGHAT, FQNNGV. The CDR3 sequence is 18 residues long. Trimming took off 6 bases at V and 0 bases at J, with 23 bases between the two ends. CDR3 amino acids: CASSRIRDPGHMNTEAFF. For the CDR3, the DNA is TGTGCCAGCAGTCGCATCCGGGATCCCGGGCATATGAACACTGAAGCTTTCTTT.

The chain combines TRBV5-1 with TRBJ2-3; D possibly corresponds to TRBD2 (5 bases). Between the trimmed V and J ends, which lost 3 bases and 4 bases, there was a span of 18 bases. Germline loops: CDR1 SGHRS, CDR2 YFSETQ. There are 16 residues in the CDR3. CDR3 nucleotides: TGCGCCAGCAGCTCACGTCGAGGGCCGGGCCCAGATACGCAGTATTTT. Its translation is CASSSRRGPGPDTQYF.

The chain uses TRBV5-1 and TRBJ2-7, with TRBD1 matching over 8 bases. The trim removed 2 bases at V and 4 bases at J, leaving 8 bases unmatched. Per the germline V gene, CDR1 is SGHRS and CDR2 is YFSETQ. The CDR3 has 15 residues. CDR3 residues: CASSFAGGAIYEQYF. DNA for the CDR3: TGCGCCAGCAGCTTTGCAGGGGGCGCGATATACGAGCAGTACTTC.

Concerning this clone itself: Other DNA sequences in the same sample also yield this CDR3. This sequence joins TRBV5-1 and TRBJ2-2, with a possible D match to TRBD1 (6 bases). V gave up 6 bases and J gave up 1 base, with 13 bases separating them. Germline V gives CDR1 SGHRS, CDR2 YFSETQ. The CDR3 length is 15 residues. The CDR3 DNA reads TGCGCCAGCAATCCCGGACAGATGAACACCGGGGAGCTGTTTTTT. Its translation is CASNPGQMNTGELFF. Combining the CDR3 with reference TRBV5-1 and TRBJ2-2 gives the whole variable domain KAGVTQTPRYLIKTRGQQVTLSCSPISGHRSVSWYQQTPGQGLQFLFEYFSETQRNKGNFPGRFSGRQFSNSRSEMNVSTLELGDSALYLCASNPGQMNTGELFFGEGSRLTVL.

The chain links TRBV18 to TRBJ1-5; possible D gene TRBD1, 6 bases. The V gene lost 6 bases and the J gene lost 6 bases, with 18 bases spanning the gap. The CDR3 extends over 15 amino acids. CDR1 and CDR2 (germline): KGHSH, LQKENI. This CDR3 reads CASSALTGTAQPQHF. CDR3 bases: TGTGCCAGCTCCGCATTAACAGGGACGGCTCAGCCCCAGCATTTT.

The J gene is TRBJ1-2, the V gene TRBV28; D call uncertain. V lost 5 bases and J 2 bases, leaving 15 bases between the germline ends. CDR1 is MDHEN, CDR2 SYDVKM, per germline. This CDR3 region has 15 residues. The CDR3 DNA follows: TGTGCCAGCAGTCCATCGCCAGGCAGGAACTATGGCTACACCTTC. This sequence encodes CASSPSPGRNYGYTF.

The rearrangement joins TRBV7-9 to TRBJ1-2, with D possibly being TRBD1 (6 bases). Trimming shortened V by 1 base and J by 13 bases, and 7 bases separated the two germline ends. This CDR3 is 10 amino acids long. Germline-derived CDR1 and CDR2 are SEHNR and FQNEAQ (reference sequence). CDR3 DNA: TGTGCCAGCAGCTTAGAGGGGGGCACCTTC. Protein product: CASSLEGGTF.